This T cell receptor beta chain was recovered during a study of human T cells and chemical hapten exposure. Looking at the study overall: Patients were given diphenylcyclopropenone on the scalp weekly across the approximately 26-week study. Study-wide points: TCRs whose frequency exceeded 1 in 1000 remained the same following DPC sensitization.

CDR3 size: 17 residues. CDR1 SGHNT and CDR2 YYREEE come from the germline V gene (reference sequence). V shed 10 bases and J 2 bases; nucleotides not matched to a gene: 17. The time point denotes: patch test 1, 2 weeks after DPC sensitization. As to treatment: therapeutic diphenylcyclopropenone sensitization with weekly scalp DPC. Unfractionated whole blood yielded the extracted total RNA. This clonotype appeared many times. Its antigen is unidentified. In the original processing: 96,000 or so TCRs per sample was the median, with a range of about 20,000 to 690,600. TCRdb re-called the RACE reads through MiXCR, storing one row per CDR3 protein. The V and J calls were determined by TCRdb, not by the authors. The data hold 80,000 or so distinct CDR3 sequences, with roughly 10% observed a single time.

V and J are TRBV5-4 and TRBJ2-3; the match to TRBD2 covers 9 bases. The TCR originated in a woman in her 50s with alopecia areata. Some clones in this sample may be carry-over from other donors' samples. The sequenced sample was whole blood, obtained in connection with sensitization to the hapten diphenylcyclopropenone (DPC). The CDR3 here is CAVLSGGTQTTTDTQYF. The CDR3 coding sequence is TGTGCCGTCCTCAGCGGGGGGACCCAAACCACCACAGATACGCAGTATTTT. The whole variable domain, filled in from reference TRBV5-4 and TRBJ2-3, reads ETGVTQSPTHLIKTRGQQVTLRCSSQSGHNTVSWYQQALGQGPQFIFQYYREEENGRGNFPPRFSGLQFPNYSSELNVNALELDDSALYLCAVLSGGTQTTTDTQYFGPGTRLTVL.